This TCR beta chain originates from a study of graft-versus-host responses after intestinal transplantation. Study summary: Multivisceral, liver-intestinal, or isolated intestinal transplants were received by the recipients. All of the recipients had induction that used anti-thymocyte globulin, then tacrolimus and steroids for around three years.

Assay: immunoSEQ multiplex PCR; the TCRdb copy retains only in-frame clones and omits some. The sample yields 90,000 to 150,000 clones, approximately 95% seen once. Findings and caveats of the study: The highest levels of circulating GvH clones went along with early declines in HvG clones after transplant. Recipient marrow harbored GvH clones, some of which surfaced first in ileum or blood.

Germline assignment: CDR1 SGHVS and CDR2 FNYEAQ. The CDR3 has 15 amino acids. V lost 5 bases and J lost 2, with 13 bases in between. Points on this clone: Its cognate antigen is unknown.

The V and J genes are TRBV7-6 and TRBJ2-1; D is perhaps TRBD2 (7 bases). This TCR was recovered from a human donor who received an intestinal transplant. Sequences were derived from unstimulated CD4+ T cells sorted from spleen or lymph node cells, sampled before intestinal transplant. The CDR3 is CASSTLGGPYNEQFF. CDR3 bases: TGTGCCAGCAGCACCCTCGGGGGGCCCTACAATGAGCAGTTCTTC.